Listed below are T cell receptor beta chains from one sample, sequenced in a study of human T cells and chemical hapten exposure. TCRdb ran MiXCR on the RACE reads and lists one entry per CDR3 protein. Of over 11,000 distinct CDR3 sequences in the sample, about 17% were seen once. This specimen consisted of whole blood, obtained in connection with sensitization to the hapten diphenylcyclopropenone (DPC). Source of these receptors: a woman in her thirties with alopecia areata. Some clones in this sample may be carry-over from other donors' samples. The CDR3 runs from the conserved cysteine through the conserved F or W. The order of the fields is J gene, clone size, D gene, V gene, CDR3 DNA, CDR3 protein. A D gene is named only where the DNA matches it firmly. The size of a clone is reported for some rows only, either as once, few or many, or as a class for expanded clones.

j_call: TRBJ2-1; clone_size: many; d_call: TRBD2; v_call: TRBV9; cdr3_nt: TGTGCCAGCAGCGGACCTAGCGGGAGAGATTACAATGAGCAGTTCTTC; cdr3_aa: CASSGPSGRDYNEQFF
j_call: TRBJ2-1; clone_size: NA; d_call: NA; v_call: TRBV7-3; cdr3_nt: TGTGCCAGCAGCTTATCGGCCTCCTCCTACAATGAGCAGTTCTTC; cdr3_aa: CASSLSASSYNEQFF
j_call: TRBJ2-3; clone_size: few; d_call: NA; v_call: TRBV3-1; cdr3_nt: TGTGCCAGCAGCCAAGTCGGAGTTCCCACAGATACGCAGTATTTT; cdr3_aa: CASSQVGVPTDTQYF
j_call: TRBJ2-2; clone_size: many; d_call: NA; v_call: TRBV28; cdr3_nt: TGTGCCAGCCTCCTCCTGTACTCCGGGGAGCTGTTTTTT; cdr3_aa: CASLLLYSGELFF
j_call: TRBJ2-1; clone_size: few; d_call: NA; v_call: TRBV6-4; cdr3_nt: TGTGCCAGCAGTGAAAGGGCAGACGCCTACAATGAGCAGTTCTTC; cdr3_aa: CASSERADAYNEQFF
j_call: TRBJ1-1; clone_size: few; d_call: NA; v_call: TRBV11-3; cdr3_nt: TGTGCCAGCAGCCCAGGACCCCCGAACACTGAAGCTTTCTTT; cdr3_aa: CASSPGPPNTEAFF
j_call: TRBJ1-1; clone_size: NA; d_call: NA; v_call: TRBV7-6; cdr3_nt: TGTGCCAGCAGCTCCGACACGAACACTGAAGCTTTCTTT; cdr3_aa: CASSSDTNTEAFF
j_call: TRBJ1-5; clone_size: many; d_call: NA; v_call: TRBV29-1; cdr3_nt: TGCAGCGTTGCGACGGCCCTCAATCAGCCCCAGCATTTT; cdr3_aa: CSVATALNQPQHF
j_call: TRBJ2-7; clone_size: NA; d_call: NA; v_call: TRBV11-2; cdr3_nt: TGTGCCAGCAGCTCCGGGGGGCGGAACGAGCAGTACTTC; cdr3_aa: CASSSGGRNEQYF
j_call: TRBJ1-1; clone_size: few; d_call: NA; v_call: TRBV29-1; cdr3_nt: TGCAGCGTTTTAAGCAGAACCCAAGCTTTCTTT; cdr3_aa: CSVLSRTQAFF
j_call: TRBJ1-5; clone_size: NA; d_call: NA; v_call: TRBV15; cdr3_nt: TGTGCCACCAGCGACGACAGTAGCAATCAGCCCCAGCATTTT; cdr3_aa: CATSDDSSNQPQHF
j_call: TRBJ2-5; clone_size: NA; d_call: NA; v_call: TRBV28; cdr3_nt: TGTGCCAGCAGTTTACTTGGGAGATTGGAGACCCAGTACTTC; cdr3_aa: CASSLLGRLETQYF
j_call: TRBJ1-2; clone_size: medium-sized; d_call: NA; v_call: TRBV5-6; cdr3_nt: TGTGCCAGCAGCTCAGTCCTAGATTTTAACTATGGCTACACCTTC; cdr3_aa: CASSSVLDFNYGYTF
j_call: TRBJ2-1; clone_size: many; d_call: NA; v_call: TRBV20-1; cdr3_nt: TGCAGTGCTAGAGATCCCGGGCAGGGGAAGAACAATGAGCAGTTCTTC; cdr3_aa: CSARDPGQGKNNEQFF
j_call: TRBJ2-1; clone_size: many; d_call: NA; v_call: TRBV11-2; cdr3_nt: TGTGCCAGCAGCTCACAAGGACCCTACAATGAGGAGTTCTTC; cdr3_aa: CASSSQGPYNEEFF
j_call: TRBJ2-1; clone_size: many; d_call: NA; v_call: TRBV7-9; cdr3_nt: TGTGCCAGCAGCTTAGACCTCTTAGCGCCCCACAATGAGCAGTTCTTC; cdr3_aa: CASSLDLLAPHNEQFF
j_call: TRBJ1-2; clone_size: many; d_call: NA; v_call: TRBV29-1; cdr3_nt: TGCAGCGTGGAGGCGAACTATGGCTACACCTTC; cdr3_aa: CSVEANYGYTF
j_call: TRBJ1-2; clone_size: medium-sized; d_call: NA; v_call: TRBV12-3/TRBV12-4; cdr3_nt: TGTGCCAGCAGTCAACCGGGCATAGACTATGGCTACACCTTC; cdr3_aa: CASSQPGIDYGYTF
j_call: TRBJ2-1; clone_size: NA; d_call: NA; v_call: TRBV10-3; cdr3_nt: TGTGCCATCACCTATAAGGATGAGCAGTTCTTC; cdr3_aa: CAITYKDEQFF
j_call: TRBJ1-2; clone_size: medium-sized; d_call: NA; v_call: TRBV12-3/TRBV12-4; cdr3_nt: TGTGCCAGCAGTTTATTCAGGGTAGGGGATGGCTACACCTTC; cdr3_aa: CASSLFRVGDGYTF
j_call: TRBJ2-7; clone_size: NA; d_call: NA; v_call: TRBV20-1; cdr3_nt: TGCAGTGCTAGGCTCGACTACGAGCAGTACTTC; cdr3_aa: CSARLDYEQYF
j_call: TRBJ2-3; clone_size: many; d_call: NA; v_call: TRBV28; cdr3_nt: TGTGCCAGCAGTTTCGCTAGCACTCCGGCCACAGATACGCAGTATTTT; cdr3_aa: CASSFASTPATDTQYF
j_call: TRBJ2-3; clone_size: many; d_call: NA; v_call: TRBV11-2; cdr3_nt: TGTGCCAGCAGCTCTAGGGGGGAAGTGGTTCCCACAGATACGCAGTATTTT; cdr3_aa: CASSSRGEVVPTDTQYF
j_call: TRBJ1-5; clone_size: many; d_call: NA; v_call: TRBV4-3; cdr3_nt: TGCGCCAGCAGCCAAGATCGAGGATGGAGCAATCAGCCCCAGCATTTT; cdr3_aa: CASSQDRGWSNQPQHF
j_call: TRBJ2-4; clone_size: once; d_call: NA; v_call: TRBV20-1; cdr3_nt: TGCAGTGCTAACCGGGACACCAAAAACATTCAGTACTTC; cdr3_aa: CSANRDTKNIQYF
j_call: TRBJ2-1; clone_size: many; d_call: NA; v_call: TRBV3-1; cdr3_nt: TGTGCCAGCAGCCACCCGCCCGGGGGGCAGTTCTTC; cdr3_aa: CASSHPPGGQFF
j_call: TRBJ1-5; clone_size: medium-sized; d_call: NA; v_call: TRBV2; cdr3_nt: TGTGCCAGCAGTGGGGATTACAATCAGCCCCAGCATTTT; cdr3_aa: CASSGDYNQPQHF
j_call: TRBJ2-3; clone_size: medium-sized; d_call: TRBD1; v_call: TRBV12-3/TRBV12-4; cdr3_nt: TGTGCCAGCACCCCTTGGGACAGGAGGGGGGATACGCAGTATTTT; cdr3_aa: CASTPWDRRGDTQYF
j_call: TRBJ2-1; clone_size: few; d_call: NA; v_call: TRBV7-2; cdr3_nt: TGTGCCAGCAGCTTAGGGGCTTACAATGAGCAGTTCTTC; cdr3_aa: CASSLGAYNEQFF
j_call: TRBJ2-7; clone_size: NA; d_call: NA; v_call: TRBV27; cdr3_nt: TGTGCCAGCAGTTTGAGGGGACACGGAGGCTACGAGCAGTACTTC; cdr3_aa: CASSLRGHGGYEQYF
j_call: TRBJ1-2; clone_size: medium-sized; d_call: NA; v_call: TRBV10-3; cdr3_nt: TGTGCCATCAGTGAGACTGCGACAGGAATGATTAACTATGGCTACACCTTC; cdr3_aa: CAISETATGMINYGYTF
j_call: TRBJ2-3; clone_size: few; d_call: NA; v_call: TRBV28; cdr3_nt: TGTGCCAGCAGTTTATCAGGGAGCACAGATACGCAGTATTTT; cdr3_aa: CASSLSGSTDTQYF
j_call: TRBJ2-1; clone_size: many; d_call: NA; v_call: TRBV12-3/TRBV12-4; cdr3_nt: TGTGCCAGCCAAGGGACAATCAACAATGAGCAGTTCTTC; cdr3_aa: CASQGTINNEQFF
j_call: TRBJ1-1; clone_size: medium-sized; d_call: NA; v_call: TRBV12-3/TRBV12-4; cdr3_nt: TGTGCCAGCAGTTTAGGTGCACGGAACACTGAAGCTTTCTTT; cdr3_aa: CASSLGARNTEAFF
j_call: TRBJ1-4; clone_size: many; d_call: TRBD1; v_call: TRBV7-6; cdr3_nt: TGTGCCAGCAGCTTAGTTGAGGGACAGCCTAGCGGTAATGAAAAACTGTTTTTT; cdr3_aa: CASSLVEGQPSGNEKLFF
j_call: TRBJ1-1; clone_size: medium-sized; d_call: NA; v_call: TRBV7-8; cdr3_nt: TGTGCCAGCAGCTTCAAAGGACGGTCGAACACTGAAGCTTTCTTT; cdr3_aa: CASSFKGRSNTEAFF
j_call: TRBJ1-1; clone_size: few; d_call: TRBD1; v_call: TRBV9; cdr3_nt: TGTGCCAGCAGAAGGAGTATCAGGGGGGACACTGAAGCTTTCTTT; cdr3_aa: CASRRSIRGDTEAFF
j_call: TRBJ2-3; clone_size: few; d_call: NA; v_call: TRBV6-5; cdr3_nt: TGTGCCAGCAGCTGGACAGTACCTACAGGAGATACGCAGTATTTT; cdr3_aa: CASSWTVPTGDTQYF
j_call: TRBJ1-5; clone_size: NA; d_call: NA; v_call: TRBV7-8; cdr3_nt: TGTGCCAGCAGCTACGGGTACCGGGACGAAGGTCAGCCCCAGCATTTT; cdr3_aa: CASSYGYRDEGQPQHF
j_call: TRBJ2-1; clone_size: few; d_call: TRBD2; v_call: TRBV2; cdr3_nt: TGTGCCAGCGGGACTAGCGGCTACAATGAGCAGTTCTTC; cdr3_aa: CASGTSGYNEQFF
j_call: TRBJ2-1; clone_size: medium-sized; d_call: TRBD1; v_call: TRBV12-3/TRBV12-4; cdr3_nt: TGTGCCAGCAGTTTATCCCGGACAGGTTACAATGAGCAGTTCTTC; cdr3_aa: CASSLSRTGYNEQFF
j_call: TRBJ2-7; clone_size: NA; d_call: NA; v_call: TRBV10-3; cdr3_nt: TGTGCCATCAGGGACAGTATTTTCCCCTACGAGCAGTACTTC; cdr3_aa: CAIRDSIFPYEQYF
j_call: TRBJ2-3; clone_size: once; d_call: NA; v_call: TRBV7-8; cdr3_nt: TGTGCCAGCAGCTCACAGGGCGGGGGAGATACGCAGTATTTT; cdr3_aa: CASSSQGGGDTQYF
j_call: TRBJ2-4; clone_size: many; d_call: NA; v_call: TRBV12-3/TRBV12-4; cdr3_nt: TGTGCCAGCAGTTTGACTCCAACCCATAACATTCAGTACTTC; cdr3_aa: CASSLTPTHNIQYF
j_call: TRBJ2-5; clone_size: many; d_call: NA; v_call: TRBV9; cdr3_nt: TGTGCCAGCAGCGTAGGGGAAGAGACCCAGTACTTC; cdr3_aa: CASSVGEETQYF
j_call: TRBJ1-2; clone_size: medium-sized; d_call: NA; v_call: TRBV6-5; cdr3_nt: TGTGCCAGCAGTTACTCCGGCGGGTCAGGCTACACCTTC; cdr3_aa: CASSYSGGSGYTF
j_call: TRBJ1-5; clone_size: medium-sized; d_call: NA; v_call: TRBV19; cdr3_nt: TGTGCCAGTAAAGGGGCTATCCAGCCCCAGCATTTT; cdr3_aa: CASKGAIQPQHF
j_call: TRBJ2-1; clone_size: many; d_call: TRBD2; v_call: TRBV28; cdr3_nt: TGTGCCAGCAGTTCCCAGACTAGCGGGAGGGCCGGTGAGCAGTTCTTC; cdr3_aa: CASSSQTSGRAGEQFF
j_call: TRBJ1-5; clone_size: many; d_call: NA; v_call: TRBV21-1; cdr3_nt: TGTGCCAGCAGCAAAAGCATGGGACAGGAGGTGGGTCAGCCCCAGCATTTT; cdr3_aa: CASSKSMGQEVGQPQHF
j_call: TRBJ2-7; clone_size: medium-sized; d_call: NA; v_call: TRBV6-2/TRBV6-3; cdr3_nt: TGTGCCAGCAGCCGCCCCAGGGGTGTTTACGAGCAGTACTTC; cdr3_aa: CASSRPRGVYEQYF
j_call: TRBJ1-6; clone_size: few; d_call: TRBD1; v_call: TRBV28; cdr3_nt: TGTGCCAGCAGTTTGGACAGGGATAATTCACCCCTCCACTTT; cdr3_aa: CASSLDRDNSPLHF
j_call: TRBJ1-2; clone_size: many; d_call: NA; v_call: TRBV29-1; cdr3_nt: TGCAGCGTTGCAGTTACCGGGACGGCATATGGCTACACCTTC; cdr3_aa: CSVAVTGTAYGYTF
j_call: TRBJ1-2; clone_size: many; d_call: NA; v_call: TRBV11-2; cdr3_nt: TGTGCCAGCAGCCAAAACAAAATAGCTAACTATGGCTACACCTTC; cdr3_aa: CASSQNKIANYGYTF
j_call: TRBJ2-4; clone_size: medium-sized; d_call: TRBD2; v_call: TRBV10-2; cdr3_nt: TGCGCCAGCAGTGATCGCCTAGCGGGAGGGCTTGCAGCCAAAAACATTCAGTACTTC; cdr3_aa: CASSDRLAGGLAAKNIQYF
j_call: TRBJ1-2; clone_size: many; d_call: NA; v_call: TRBV29-1; cdr3_nt: TGCAGCGTTGAATCGGACTTTAGCTATGGCTACACCTTC; cdr3_aa: CSVESDFSYGYTF
j_call: TRBJ1-5; clone_size: NA; d_call: NA; v_call: TRBV6-2/TRBV6-3; cdr3_nt: TGTGCCAGCAGTATAACAGGCGCGCAGCCCCAGCATTTT; cdr3_aa: CASSITGAQPQHF